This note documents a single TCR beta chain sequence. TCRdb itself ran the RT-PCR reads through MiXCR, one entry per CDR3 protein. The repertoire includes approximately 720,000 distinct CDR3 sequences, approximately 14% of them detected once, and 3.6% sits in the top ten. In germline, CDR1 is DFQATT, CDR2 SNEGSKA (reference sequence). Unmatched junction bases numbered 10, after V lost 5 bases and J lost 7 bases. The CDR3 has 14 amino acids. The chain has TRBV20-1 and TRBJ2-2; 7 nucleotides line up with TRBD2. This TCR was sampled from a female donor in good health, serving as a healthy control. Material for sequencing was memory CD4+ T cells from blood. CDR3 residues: CSAPVGRASGELFF. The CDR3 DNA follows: TGCAGTGCTCCCGTGGGGAGGGCGAGCGGGGAGCTGTTTTTT.